The 26 T cell receptor beta chains below were found in one sample sequenced in a study of T cells in Graves' hyperthyroidism and ophthalmopathy. The source material, RNA transcripts, was used to amplify TCR beta CDR3 regions. An initial round of RT-PCR targeting the TCR CDR3 relied on the HTBI primer set. TCRdb passed the multiplex PCR reads through MiXCR, listing each CDR3 protein once. This table has about 560,000 distinct CDR3 sequences, about a sixth appearing once. Sample: blood. The source of these receptors is a woman in her twenties or thirties with Graves' hyperthyroidism.

At least ten counts were recorded for this clonotype. The rearrangement links TRBV12-3 or TRBV12-4 to TRBJ2-5, with D tentatively TRBD2 (5 bases). V gave up 3 bases and J gave up 4 bases, with 9 bases separating them. This CDR3 comprises 13 residues. The DNA of the CDR3 is TGTGCCAGCAGTTTTGGAGGAGGAGAGACCCAGTACTTC. It codes for CASSFGGGETQYF.

This clonotype was observed a few times. The chain uses TRBV10-1 and TRBJ2-7, with no clear D. CDR1 and CDR2 (germline): WNHNN, SYGVQD (reference sequence). CDR3 size: 15 residues. Trimming stripped 3 bases from V and 0 bases from J, with 12 bases between. CDR3 DNA sequence: TGCGCCAGCAGTGATCGAAACGGAGCCTCCTACGAGCAGTACTTC. It specifies CASSDRNGASYEQYF.

This clonotype was recorded many times. The rearrangement joins TRBV29-1 to TRBJ2-7, with D possibly matching TRBD1 (6 bases). Germline CDR1 and CDR2: SQVTM and ANQGSEA. This CDR3 contains 19 residues. V shed 0 bases and J shed 5 bases, with 29 bases lying between them. In DNA, the CDR3 is TGCAGCGTTGAAGATCGTAGTCAGGGGCCCGTTCGGGCGATCCACGAGCAGTACTTC. Translation: CSVEDRSQGPVRAIHEQYF.

This clonotype was detected ten times or more. J is TRBJ1-2 and V is TRBV7-8, with TRBD1 identical over 10 bases. The CDR3 loop spans 15 amino acids. The germline V gene encodes CDR1 SGHVS and CDR2 FQNEAQ. V gave up 5 bases and J gave up 5 bases; unmatched junction bases: 8. The CDR3 DNA follows: TGTGCCAGCAGCCCACGGGACAGGGGAGGATATGGCTACACCTTC. It codes for CASSPRDRGGYGYTF. Based on the CDR3 plus reference TRBV7-8 and TRBJ1-2, the full variable domain is GAGVSQSPRYKVAKRGQDVALRCDPISGHVSLFWYQQALGQGPEFLTYFQNEAQLDKSGLPSDRFFAERPEGSVSTLKIQRTQQEDSAVYLCASSPRDRGGYGYTFGSGTRLTVV.

This clonotype was detected only a few times. V usage is TRBV4-3 and J usage is TRBJ2-7, with TRBD1 matching over 7 bases. This CDR3 contains 17 residues. Per the germline V gene, CDR1 is LGHNA and CDR2 is YSLEER. The ends lost 0 bases at V and 4 bases at J; junction bases unmatched: 12. CDR3 in amino acids: CASSQDRTPAGGYEQYF. The CDR3 coding sequence is TGCGCCAGCAGCCAAGATCGCACCCCGGCAGGGGGTTACGAGCAGTACTTC.

The table lists this clonotype with a few counts. V gene TRBV12-3 or TRBV12-4 combines with J gene TRBJ2-7, with 9 bases identical to TRBD2. The CDR3 sequence is 14 residues long. V lost 5 bases, J lost 2 bases, and 4 bases stayed unmatched. The CDR3, as DNA: TGTGCCAGCAGTCGGGGACTAGCCCCCTACGAGCAGTACTTC. Protein product: CASSRGLAPYEQYF.

There are many counts of this clonotype. The chain recombines TRBV7-2 with TRBJ2-1, with a possible D match to TRBD2 (6 bases). The CDR3 loop spans 15 amino acids. Trimming pared 8 bases from V and 2 bases from J, leaving 16 bases between. Germline V lookup: CDR1 SGHTA, CDR2 FQGNSA. In DNA form, the CDR3 reads TGTGCCAGCCTCCCTGACGGGAGTCCCTACAATGAGCAGTTCTTC. Translated: CASLPDGSPYNEQFF.

This CDR3 reads CASSQAGTSGIYEQYF. CDR3 bases: TGTGCCAGCAGCCAAGCCGGGACTAGCGGGATCTATGAGCAGTACTTC. The gene calls are TRBV7-2 and TRBJ2-7; TRBD2 agrees at 13 bases. CDR1 SGHTA and CDR2 FQGNSA come from the germline V gene. This CDR3 has 16 residues. J lost 7 bases, V lost 5 bases, and 11 bases had no gene match.

V and J are TRBV20-1 and TRBJ1-2, with D tentatively TRBD1 (5 bases). This CDR3 has 16 amino acids. The germline CDR1 and CDR2 sequences are DFQATT and SNEGSKA (reference sequence). V lost 3 bases, J lost 2 bases, and 19 bases lay in between. The CDR3 region has the DNA TGCAGTGCTAGGGGGGGTTTCGGGGGGAGAAACTATGGCTACACCTTC. Translation: CSARGGFGGRNYGYTF.

This clonotype was observed many times. The chain is built from TRBV6-2 or TRBV6-3 and TRBJ2-5, with 9 bases lining up with TRBD1. The CDR3 extends over 14 amino acids. V lost 5 bases and J lost 4; bases outside the gene matches: 5. The V gene's germline CDR1 is MNHEY and CDR2 SVGEGT. The CDR3 coding sequence is TGTGCCAGCAGTATGGACAGGGGTGGAGAGACCCAGTACTTC. Its protein is CASSMDRGGETQYF.

The genes are TRBV4-1 and TRBJ2-7, with a weak D call TRBD2 (7 bases). The CDR3 extends over 16 amino acids. V was trimmed by 3 bases and J by 5 bases, leaving 20 bases between them. Germline assignment: CDR1 MGHRA and CDR2 YSYEKL. CDR3 sequence (DNA): TGCGCCAGCAGCCAGGATTGGGGGGGCTTCCGGGACGAGCAGTACTTC. Its protein is CASSQDWGGFRDEQYF.

This clonotype occurred a few times. This rearrangement joins TRBV7-9 to TRBJ1-1; no definite D call. The germline V gene has CDR1 SEHNR and CDR2 FQNEAQ (reference sequence). V gave up 2 bases and J gave up 5 bases, with 12 bases separating them. The CDR3 consists of 14 residues. CDR3 amino acids: CASSLMSKGTEAFF. The CDR3 nucleotides read TGTGCCAGCAGCTTAATGTCCAAAGGGACTGAAGCTTTCTTT.

With regard to this clonotype: This sequence may be a read error, since a much larger clone differs from it by one base. The chain joins TRBV20-1 to TRBJ2-7; D is undetermined. Germline loops: CDR1 DFQATT, CDR2 SNEGSKA (reference sequence). The V gene lost 5 bases and the J gene lost 5 bases, with 16 bases spanning the gap. CDR3 length: 13 amino acids. The DNA of the CDR3 is TGCAGTGCTGCCCGGGCCTCAACCCACGAGCAGTACTTC. Encoded protein: CSAARASTHEQYF.

This clonotype was seen more than once but under ten times. J is TRBJ1-3 and V is TRBV7-2, with D uncertain. CDR1 and CDR2 from the germline V gene are SGHTA and FQGNSA. The length of the CDR3 is 14 residues. Trimming removed 1 base from V and 0 bases from J, with 4 bases in between. The CDR3 loop reads CASSLGRSGNTIYF. For the CDR3, the DNA is TGTGCCAGCAGCTTAGGGCGCTCTGGAAACACCATATATTTT.

This clonotype was counted at least ten times. CDR3 DNA sequence: TGTGCCTGGAGGGGACTAACTGAGCAGTACTTC. Protein sequence: CAWRGLTEQYF. The chain has TRBV30 and TRBJ2-7; TRBD2 agrees at 7 bases. Per the germline V gene, CDR1 is GTSNPN and CDR2 is SVGIG (reference sequence). There are 11 residues in the CDR3. Trimming took 3 bases from V and 7 from J; bases not matched to a gene: 3.

As regards this clonotype: A read error may be the cause here, since a much bigger clone is one base away. This is likely a read error, given that the CDR3 carries no conserved phenylalanine or tryptophan at its end. The CDR3 DNA reads TGTGCCAGCAGACAGGGGTTCAGGAACAATGAGCAGTTCCTC. This translates into CASRQGFRNNEQFL. The chain links TRBV6-1 to TRBJ2-1; TRBD1 aligns across 7 bases. Germline loops: CDR1 MNHNS, CDR2 SASEGT. Trimming cost V 6 bases and J 5 bases; bases outside gene matches: 7. CDR3 size: 14 residues.

The genes are TRBV4-1 and TRBJ2-7, with D possibly being TRBD2 (5 bases). Trimming removed 0 bases from V and 5 bases from J, with 11 bases in between. The CDR3 length is 14 residues. CDR1 is MGHRA, CDR2 YSYEKL, per germline. In DNA, the CDR3 is TGCGCCAGCAGCCAAGACACCTCGGGGAACGAGCAGTACTTC. Translation gives CASSQDTSGNEQYF.

This clonotype was seen a few times. The rearrangement uses TRBV7-9 and TRBJ1-1; 7 bases align to TRBD1. Germline V gives CDR1 SEHNR, CDR2 FQNEAQ (reference sequence). The CDR3 consists of 17 residues. The junction had 12 bases not matched to a gene; V was cut back by 5 bases and J by 0 bases. The CDR3 reads CASSVPGQLALNTEAFF. The CDR3 bases are TGTGCCAGCAGCGTCCCGGGACAGCTAGCTTTGAACACTGAAGCTTTCTTT.

This clonotype occurred many times. The CDR3 DNA is TGTGCCAGCAGCCCAAGCCAGGCGACCCTCCACTTT. Protein: CASSPSQATLHF. The V gene is TRBV7-9, the J gene TRBJ1-6; no clear D. Trimming took 5 bases from V and 14 from J, leaving 13 bases between them. CDR3 length: 12 residues. The germline gives CDR1 SEHNR, CDR2 FQNEAQ (reference sequence).

This clonotype was observed a few times. This chain joins TRBV20-1 and TRBJ1-5; D possibly corresponds to TRBD1 (6 bases). CDR3 length: 13 residues. The V gene's germline CDR1 is DFQATT and CDR2 SNEGSKA (reference sequence). V gave up 3 bases and J gave up 4 bases, with 10 bases separating them. The CDR3, as DNA: TGCAGTGCTAGCCTGGGGGCGAATCAGCCCCAGCATTTT. Its protein product is CSASLGANQPQHF.

The table lists this clonotype with a few counts. The chain carries TRBV7-6 and TRBJ2-3, with 8 bases matching TRBD2. V was pared by 6 bases and J by 4 bases, with 15 bases of the junction left unmatched. CDR1 is SGHVS and CDR2 is FNYEAQ in the germline V gene. CDR3 length: 17 amino acids. This CDR3 is CASSYRGAGVSPDTQYF. The CDR3 nucleotides read TGTGCCAGCAGTTATAGGGGAGCGGGAGTTTCGCCAGATACGCAGTATTTT.

CDR3 bases: TGTGCCAGCAGCTCCTCCGGGACTAGTGGCGATGAGCAGTTCTTC. Translated, it gives CASSSSGTSGDEQFF. J is TRBJ2-1 and V is TRBV7-9; 8 positions agree with TRBD2. Unmatched junction bases numbered 10, after V lost 4 bases and J lost 8 bases. Germline CDR1 reads SEHNR; CDR2 reads FQNEAQ (reference sequence). The CDR3 is made up of 15 amino acids.

This clonotype was seen many times. The rearrangement joins TRBV5-1 to TRBJ2-1, with D perhaps TRBD2 (5 bases). The CDR3 consists of 14 residues. Per germline, CDR1 SGHRS and CDR2 YFSETQ. V dropped 4 bases and J dropped 6 bases, with 14 bases sitting between them. CDR3 loop: CASSALATANEQFF. The CDR3 region has the DNA TGCGCCAGCAGCGCCCTAGCTACAGCCAATGAGCAGTTCTTC. The complete variable domain, with remaining parts taken from reference TRBV5-1 and TRBJ2-1, reads KAGVTQTPRYLIKTRGQQVTLSCSPISGHRSVSWYQQTPGQGLQFLFEYFSETQRNKGNFPGRFSGRQFSNSRSEMNVSTLELGDSALYLCASSALATANEQFFGPGTRLTVL.

Many counts were recorded for this clonotype. The chain couples TRBV7-2 to TRBJ1-1; 7 bases map to TRBD1. The J segment lost 2 bases and the V segment lost 4 bases, leaving 4 bases of the junction unmatched. CDR3 size: 14 residues. Germline lookup yields CDR1 SGHTA and CDR2 FQGNSA. DNA of the CDR3: TGTGCCAGCAGCTCGGACAGGATAAACACTGAAGCTTTCTTT. It encodes CASSSDRINTEAFF.

This clonotype was found many times. This chain uses TRBV12-3 or TRBV12-4 with TRBJ2-3, with a possible D match to TRBD1 (5 bases). This CDR3 spans 12 amino acids. Between the trimmed V and J ends, which lost 6 bases and 7 bases, there was a span of 11 bases. CDR3 loop: CASRPQGNTQYF. The CDR3 nucleotides are TGTGCCAGCAGACCTCAGGGTAATACGCAGTATTTT.

This clonotype has at least ten counts. The CDR3 sequence: CASSQGEAGQQYF. The CDR3 DNA reads TGTGCCAGCAGCCAGGGAGAAGCGGGGCAGCAGTACTTC. The gene calls are TRBV3-1 and TRBJ2-7, with 7 bases that match TRBD2. J lost 8 bases, V lost 3 bases, and 7 bases had no gene match. This CDR3 spans 13 amino acids. Germline CDR1 reads LGHDT; CDR2 reads YNNKEL (reference sequence).